Presented here are 30 T cell receptor beta chains from one specimen sequenced in a study of blood T cell repertoires in COVID-19. Profiled with immunoSEQ multiplex PCR; TCRdb holds only in-frame clones, not every one. The sample shows about 44,000 clones, roughly nine tenths of them seen only once. Sequenced material: peripheral blood. These TCRs come from a man in his 70s with active COVID-19.

The rearrangement uses TRBV5-4 and TRBJ1-2; D possibly corresponds to TRBD1 (6 bases). The CDR3 loop spans 12 amino acids. The V and J ends lost 4 bases and 5 bases respectively, with 9 bases between them. Germline CDR1 reads SGHNT; CDR2 reads YYREEE (reference sequence). This CDR3 reads CASSPTGYGYTF. The CDR3 bases are TGTGCCAGCAGCCCAACAGGGTATGGCTACACCTTC.

This clone was observed once. V gene TRBV28 combines with J gene TRBJ1-1; no reliable D call. This CDR3 spans 15 amino acids. Germline-derived CDR1 and CDR2 are MDHEN and SYDVKM. V lost 7 bases, J lost 2 bases, and 17 bases lay in between. Written as DNA, the CDR3 is TGTGCCAGCATCTCCCCCGGTACCATTAACACTGAAGCTTTCTTT. Translated, it gives CASISPGTINTEAFF.

The rearrangement links TRBV11-2 to TRBJ2-7; D not certain. V lost 6 bases, J lost 7 bases, and 10 bases lay in between. The CDR3 runs 11 residues. Germline CDR1 SGHAT, CDR2 FQNNGV. The CDR3, as DNA: TGTGCCAGCAGTCTCGTAGCTGAGCAGTACTTC. Translation: CASSLVAEQYF.

The chain employs TRBV7-8 and TRBJ2-1, with a possible D match to TRBD1 (5 bases). Germline CDR1 and CDR2: SGHVS and FQNEAQ. This CDR3 contains 15 residues. Trimming took off 0 bases at V and 12 bases at J, with 18 bases between the two ends. As DNA, the CDR3 is TGTGCCAGCAGCTTAGCGGAGATCGCAGGGTTGCGGCAGTTCTTC. This gives the protein CASSLAEIAGLRQFF.

The CDR3 is CASSGGGGPLHF. CDR3 bases: TGTGCCAGCAGTGGTGGGGGAGGACCGCTCCACTTT. This rearrangement joins TRBV2 to TRBJ1-6; D may be TRBD1 (5 bases). Trimming took 4 bases from V and 16 from J, leaving 14 bases between them. Germline V lookup: CDR1 SNHLY, CDR2 FYNNEI. CDR3 size: 12 residues.

V usage is TRBV3-1 (or the pseudogene TRBV3-2) and J usage is TRBJ1-3; D is undetermined. This CDR3 is built from 18 residues. The V end lost 1 base, the J end lost 0 bases, and 16 bases lay between the germline ends. Germline CDR1 reads LGHDT; CDR2 reads YNNKEL (reference sequence). The CDR3 nucleotides read TGTGCCAGCAGCCAAGCCCCCGAACTGTTGAGCTCTGGAAACACCATATATTTT. It codes for CASSQAPELLSSGNTIYF.

The J gene is TRBJ2-1, the V gene TRBV7-2; 10 positions agree with TRBD2. Per the germline V gene, CDR1 is SGHTA and CDR2 is FQGNSA. The CDR3 covers 16 residues. Trimming at V came to 5 bases and at J to 2 bases, leaving 6 bases not matched to a gene. CDR3: CASSQTGTSAYNEQFF. Written as DNA, the CDR3 is TGTGCCAGCAGCCAAACGGGGACTAGCGCCTACAATGAGCAGTTCTTC. Full variable domain (outside the CDR3, taken from reference TRBV7-2 and TRBJ2-1): GAGVSQSPSNKVTEKGKDVELRCDPISGHTALYWYRQSLGQGLEFLIYFQGNSAPDKSGLPSDRFSAERTGGSVSTLTIQRTQQEDSAVYLCASSQTGTSAYNEQFFGPGTRLTVL.

This clone is a singleton in its sample. The chain links TRBV9 to TRBJ1-2; possible D gene TRBD1, 5 bases. Trimming left V 3 bases short and J 4 bases short, with 16 bases between. Germline CDR1 and CDR2: SGDLS and YYNGEE. This CDR3 contains 15 residues. The CDR3 DNA follows: TGTGCCAGCAGCGAACGGGGATCCGGGGGCTATGGCTACACCTTC. The encoded protein is CASSERGSGGYGYTF.

This chain connects TRBV28 to TRBJ1-5; tentative D call: TRBD1 (5 bases). Trimming took off 6 bases at V and 2 bases at J, with 11 bases between the two ends. This CDR3 has 14 residues. In germline, CDR1 is MDHEN, CDR2 SYDVKM. CDR3 amino acids: CASRATARNQPQHF. In nucleotides, the CDR3 is TGTGCCAGCAGAGCGACAGCCCGCAATCAGCCCCAGCATTTT.

The rearrangement uses TRBV5-4 and TRBJ2-2; TRBD1 matches 7 bases. The germline V gene has CDR1 SGHNT and CDR2 YYREEE (reference sequence). The V gene end was trimmed by 0 bases and the J gene end by 4 bases; junction bases not matched to a gene: 3. The CDR3 has 15 amino acids. The CDR3 region has the DNA TGTGCCAGCAGCTTGGGACAGGGATTCACCGGGGAGCTGTTTTTT. This codes for CASSLGQGFTGELFF.

This sequence joins TRBV19 and TRBJ2-7; 7 nucleotides agree with TRBD2. V trimming: 5 bases; J trimming: 2 bases; junction bases outside the gene matches: 6. This CDR3 spans 14 amino acids. Germline-derived CDR1 and CDR2 are LNHDA and SQIVND (reference sequence). The chain's CDR3 is CASSPRGGPYEQYF. The CDR3 coding sequence is TGTGCCAGTAGTCCCCGCGGGGGACCCTACGAGCAGTACTTC.

The gene calls are TRBV6-2 or TRBV6-3 and TRBJ1-5; no clear D gene. The CDR3 extends over 13 amino acids. Germline V gene sequence: CDR1 MNHEY, CDR2 SVGEGT. V was cut by 5 bases and J by 4 bases, with 9 bases left in between. In nucleotides, the CDR3 is TGTGCCAGCAGTAGGCAGACAAATCAGCCCCAGCATTTT. It specifies CASSRQTNQPQHF.

The rearrangement joins TRBV19 to TRBJ1-6; no clear D. V was trimmed by 6 bases and J by 4 bases, leaving 13 bases between them. This CDR3 is built from 15 residues. Per the germline V gene, CDR1 is LNHDA and CDR2 is SQIVND (reference sequence). The CDR3 DNA sequence: TGTGCCAGTAGCGAGTACGGGGAATATAATTCACCCCTCCACTTT. Its translation is CASSEYGEYNSPLHF.

The chain uses TRBV28 and TRBJ1-2; 10 positions agree with TRBD1. From germline, CDR1 is MDHEN and CDR2 SYDVKM. The CDR3 consists of 16 residues. V shed 6 bases and J 7 bases; nucleotides not matched to a gene: 14. The CDR3 is CASSEGTGVDDGGYTF. In DNA form, the CDR3 reads TGTGCCAGCAGCGAAGGGACAGGGGTTGATGATGGTGGCTACACCTTC.

V and J are TRBV9 and TRBJ2-1; 9 bases are shared with TRBD1. V lost 4 bases and J lost 0; bases outside the gene matches: 8. From germline, CDR1 is SGDLS and CDR2 YYNGEE. CDR3 length: 17 amino acids. CDR3 DNA sequence: TGTGCCAGCAGCAACCGACAGGGGGACCCCTCCTACAATGAGCAGTTCTTC. Translated, it gives CASSNRQGDPSYNEQFF.

This chain joins TRBV3-1 (or the pseudogene TRBV3-2) and TRBJ2-3, with 12 positions matching TRBD2. Germline values: CDR1 LGHDT, CDR2 YNNKEL (reference sequence). CDR3 length: 17 residues. V was clipped by 0 bases and J by 7 bases; unmatched bases: 8. The CDR3 reads CASSQDLTSGGSNTQYF. CDR3 bases: TGTGCCAGCAGCCAAGATCTGACTAGCGGGGGTTCAAATACGCAGTATTTT.

J is TRBJ2-5 and V is TRBV5-4; 10 nucleotides match TRBD2. Trimming at V came to 0 bases and at J to 5 bases, leaving 10 bases not matched to a gene. CDR3 length equals 17 residues. Per the germline V gene, CDR1 is SGHNT and CDR2 is YYREEE (reference sequence). Written as DNA, the CDR3 is TGTGCCAGCAGCTTGGTGGGTCTAGCGGGGGTTGAGGAGACCCAGTACTTC. Its translation is CASSLVGLAGVEETQYF.

V usage is TRBV7-2 and J usage is TRBJ2-5; 11 positions agree with TRBD2. V was clipped by 1 base and J by 1 base; unmatched bases: 2. From germline, CDR1 is SGHTA and CDR2 FQGNSA. The CDR3 loop spans 16 amino acids. CDR3 in DNA: TGTGCCAGCAGCTTAGGACTAGCGGGGTTCCAAGAGACCCAGTACTTC. Translated, it gives CASSLGLAGFQETQYF.

V usage is TRBV11-3 and J usage is TRBJ2-5; 8 bases agree with TRBD1. Germline V lookup: CDR1 SGHNT, CDR2 YENEEA. This CDR3 region has 15 residues. With 2 bases clipped from V and 5 bases from J, the junction kept 7 bases outside the gene matches. The CDR3 is CASSLNRGSPETQYF. DNA of the CDR3: TGTGCCAGCAGCTTAAACAGGGGGTCACCGGAGACCCAGTACTTC. Full variable domain (rest looked up from reference TRBV11-3 and TRBJ2-5): EAGVVQSPRYKIIEKKQPVAFWCNPISGHNTLYWYLQNLGQGPELLIRYENEEAVDDSQLPKDRFSAERLKGVDSTLKIQPAELGDSAVYLCASSLNRGSPETQYFGPGTRLLVL.

The CDR3 loop reads CASMGGLYNEQFF. In DNA form, the CDR3 reads TGTGCCAGCATGGGGGGGCTCTACAATGAGCAGTTCTTC. The V call is TRBV28, the J call TRBJ2-1; a weak D match, TRBD2 (7 bases). The CDR3 is 13 residues long. Trimming removed 7 bases from V and 3 bases from J, with 10 bases in between. The V gene's germline CDR1 is MDHEN and CDR2 SYDVKM.

There are a few counts of this clone. The rearrangement joins TRBV7-6 to TRBJ1-4, with 7 bases fitting TRBD1. J lost 3 bases, V lost 5 bases, and 18 bases had no gene match. The CDR3 totals 19 residues. CDR1 is SGHVS, CDR2 FNYEAQ, per germline. DNA for the CDR3: TGTGCCAGCAGCCGAAGTAAACCGGGACAGCTGAGGTCTAATGAAAAACTGTTTTTT. Translated: CASSRSKPGQLRSNEKLFF.

The chain recombines TRBV28 with TRBJ2-1, with 7 positions matching TRBD1. Germline V lookup: CDR1 MDHEN, CDR2 SYDVKM. The ends lost 3 bases at V and 5 bases at J; junction bases unmatched: 7. The CDR3 loop spans 15 amino acids. The CDR3 bases are TGTGCCAGCAGTTTCCGGGACAGAGGGAACAATGAGCAGTTCTTC. Protein sequence: CASSFRDRGNNEQFF.

V gene TRBV7-3 combines with J gene TRBJ2-1; TRBD2 agrees at 11 bases. This CDR3 contains 15 residues. The germline CDR1 and CDR2 sequences are SGHTA and FQGTGA. The ends lost 3 bases at V and 4 bases at J; junction bases unmatched: 2. The CDR3 spells CASSFTSGGYNEQFF. Written as DNA, the CDR3 is TGTGCCAGCAGCTTTACTAGCGGGGGTTACAATGAGCAGTTCTTC. Filled out from reference TRBV7-3 and TRBJ2-1, the complete variable domain reads GAGVSQTPSNKVTEKGKYVELRCDPISGHTALYWYRQSLGQGPEFLIYFQGTGAADDSGLPNDRFFAVRPEGSVSTLKIQRTERGDSAVYLCASSFTSGGYNEQFFGPGTRLTVL.

This rearrangement joins TRBV3-1 (or the pseudogene TRBV3-2) to TRBJ2-7; weak D call: TRBD1 (5 bases). In germline, CDR1 is LGHDT, CDR2 YNNKEL (reference sequence). The CDR3 loop spans 15 amino acids. The V end lost 4 bases, the J end lost 4 bases, and 17 bases lay between the germline ends. In DNA, the CDR3 is TGTGCCAGCAGCCCGACAGATACTACCTTATACGAGCAGTACTTC. Residues: CASSPTDTTLYEQYF.

This clone was counted only a few times. The sample holds other DNA sequences that translate to the same CDR3. The CDR3, as DNA: TGTGCCAGCAGCTTGGCAGGGTATAATTCACCCCTCCACTTT. This codes for CASSLAGYNSPLHF. The chain employs TRBV5-6 and TRBJ1-6; weak D call: TRBD1 (5 bases). The V end lost 0 bases, the J end lost 4 bases, and 5 bases lay between the germline ends. This CDR3 contains 14 residues. CDR1 and CDR2 (germline): SGHDT, YYEEEE.

CDR3 residues: CASRSDRATYNEQFF. The CDR3 region has the DNA TGTGCCAGCCGGTCGGACAGGGCAACCTACAATGAGCAGTTCTTC. This sequence joins TRBV5-6 and TRBJ2-1; TRBD1 matches at 8 bases. The CDR3 length is 15 residues. V dropped 7 bases and J dropped 2; count of bases not matched to a gene: 8. Germline values: CDR1 SGHDT, CDR2 YYEEEE. Full variable domain (outside the CDR3, taken from reference TRBV5-6 and TRBJ2-1): DAGVTQSPTHLIKTRGQQVTLRCSPKSGHDTVSWYQQALGQGPQFIFQYYEEEERQRGNFPDRFSGHQFPNYSSELNVNALLLGDSALYLCASRSDRATYNEQFFGPGTRLTVL.

The chain employs TRBV7-2 and TRBJ2-1; TRBD2 matches at 9 bases. With V trimmed by 1 base and J by 6 bases, 7 bases remained unmatched. Looked up from germline, CDR1 is SGHTA and CDR2 is FQGNSA. The CDR3 is made up of 16 amino acids. The CDR3 sequence is CASSLGASGGLNEQFF. CDR3 sequence (DNA): TGTGCCAGCAGCTTAGGAGCCAGCGGGGGGCTCAATGAGCAGTTCTTC.

The V call is TRBV2, the J call TRBJ1-1; TRBD1 matches 8 bases. Germline V gene data show CDR1 as SNHLY and CDR2 as FYNNEI. With V trimmed by 5 bases and J by 0 bases, 8 bases remained unmatched. The CDR3 runs 16 residues. The CDR3 DNA sequence: TGTGCCAGCAGTATTTCAGGGGGCACCTTGAACACTGAAGCTTTCTTT. Amino acid sequence: CASSISGGTLNTEAFF.

The chain has TRBV6-6 and TRBJ2-7, with a tentative D call TRBD2 (6 bases). Germline V CDR1 and CDR2: MNHNY, SVGAGI (reference sequence). There are 14 residues in the CDR3. Deletions cut 6 bases from V and 2 bases from J, with 14 bases between. CDR3 sequence (DNA): TGTGCCAGCAGGAGCGGACCGGGGGCCTACGAGCAGTACTTC. Encoded protein: CASRSGPGAYEQYF.

CDR3 bases: TGCGCCAGCAGCCAGATACAGGGGGCTTCCTACGAGCAGTACTTC. Amino acids: CASSQIQGASYEQYF. This sequence joins TRBV4-3 and TRBJ2-7; 9 bases align to TRBD1. Germline V CDR1 and CDR2: LGHNA, YSLEER. V shed 3 bases, J shed 1 base, and the junction held 4 bases outside the gene matches. The CDR3 extends over 15 amino acids.